A single sample is the source of the 21 T cell receptor beta chains below, sequenced in a study of blood T cell repertoires in COVID-19. Libraries were prepared by immunoSEQ multiplex PCR; TCRdb keeps only in-frame clonotypes and omits some of them. The sample consists of about 62,000 clones, about 86% of them appearing once. What was sequenced was peripheral blood. These receptors originate from a human donor in a cohort sampled during active COVID-19.

V usage is TRBV7-2 and J usage is TRBJ2-1; D is undetermined. V lost 6 bases and J 8 bases, leaving 23 bases between the germline ends. The length of the CDR3 is 16 residues. From germline, CDR1 is SGHTA and CDR2 FQGNSA. CDR3 coding DNA: TGTGCCAGCAGGAATCCTGTTTTTACGCGTCCCGATGAGCAGTTCTTC. Its translation: CASRNPVFTRPDEQFF.

The DNA for the CDR3 is TGTGCCACCCGGGACAGGGGGCCAAACTCACCCCTCCACTTT. Translation: CATRDRGPNSPLHF. The chain uses TRBV24-1 and TRBJ1-6; TRBD1 aligns across 12 bases. The V gene's germline CDR1 is KGHDR and CDR2 SFDVKD. V lost 9 bases, J lost 10 bases, and 6 bases stayed unmatched. CDR3 size: 14 residues.

The rearrangement joins TRBV7-6 to TRBJ2-5, with D possibly matching TRBD2 (5 bases). CDR1 SGHVS and CDR2 FNYEAQ come from the germline V gene. Trimming pared 11 bases from V and 7 bases from J, leaving 20 bases between. The CDR3 sequence is 13 residues long. The CDR3 protein is CASSRDAVGTQYF. CDR3 coding DNA: TGTGCCTCCTCACGGGATGCGGTGGGGACCCAGTACTTC.

About this clone: One end of the junction varies from germline; a read error may be responsible. This chain connects TRBV7-9 to TRBJ2-1, with 9 positions matching TRBD2. From germline, CDR1 is SEHNR and CDR2 FQNEAQ (reference sequence). The CDR3 length is 13 residues. CDR3 bases: TGTGCCAGCAGTCTAGCGGGGAACAATGTGCAGTTCTTC. Translation: CASSLAGNNVQFF. Looking up the rest from reference TRBV7-9 and TRBJ2-1 gives the full variable domain: DTGVSQNPRHKITKRGQNVTFRCDPISEHNRLYWYRQTLGQGPEFLTYFQNEAQLEKSRLLSDRFSAERPKGSFSTLEIQRTEQGDSAMYLCASSLAGNNVQFFGPGTRLTVL.

The chain links TRBV7-9 to TRBJ2-5; D perhaps matches TRBD1 (5 bases). V shed 2 bases and J shed 3 bases, with 16 bases lying between them. The CDR3 runs to 16 residues. CDR1 and CDR2 from the germline V gene are SEHNR and FQNEAQ (reference sequence). The CDR3 bases are TGTGCCAGCAGCTTATCAGGGTTAGGTCCGAAAGAGACCCAGTACTTC. It yields the protein CASSLSGLGPKETQYF.

The chain carries TRBV5-1 and TRBJ2-5, with TRBD2 as a possible D gene (7 bases). V dropped 3 bases and J dropped 4 bases, with 25 bases sitting between them. Germline V gene data show CDR1 as SGHRS and CDR2 as YFSETQ. The CDR3 loop spans 18 amino acids. CDR3 DNA: TGCGCCAGCAGCTGGGGGCCAGCGGGGAGGGGAGGAGGAGAGACCCAGTACTTC. Residues: CASSWGPAGRGGGETQYF.

The chain combines TRBV15 with TRBJ1-1; D might be TRBD1 (6 bases). CDR1 is LNHNV and CDR2 is YYDKDF in the germline V gene (reference sequence). The CDR3 has 14 residues. V was cut by 3 bases and J by 7 bases, with 15 bases left in between. Written as DNA, the CDR3 is TGTGCCACCAGCAGCAGGGGAGAAGTTGATGAAGCTTTCTTT. Protein: CATSSRGEVDEAFF.

This chain links TRBV7-6 with TRBJ2-7; D gene unclear. Germline CDR1 is SGHVS and CDR2 is FNYEAQ. This CDR3 has 15 amino acids. The V end lost 1 base, the J end lost 1 base, and 11 bases lay between the germline ends. The CDR3 reads CASSLEMGASYEQYF. The CDR3 bases are TGTGCCAGCAGCTTAGAAATGGGCGCGTCCTACGAGCAGTACTTC.

V gene TRBV7-9 combines with J gene TRBJ1-6; D remains ambiguous. CDR1 and CDR2 from the germline V gene are SEHNR and FQNEAQ (reference sequence). The CDR3 spans 10 residues. The V and J ends lost 5 bases and 14 bases respectively, with 7 bases between them. The CDR3 nucleotides are TGTGCCAGCAGCCACCCTACCCTCCACTTT. Protein sequence: CASSHPTLHF.

This sequence joins TRBV2 and TRBJ1-4; TRBD1 matches 7 bases. V lost 1 base and J lost 7; bases outside the gene matches: 6. CDR1 SNHLY and CDR2 FYNNEI come from the germline V gene. The CDR3 contains 15 residues. The CDR3 DNA reads TGTGCCAGCAGTGAAGAGGGGGCGGAGGGTGAAAAACTGTTTTTT. Protein sequence: CASSEEGAEGEKLFF.

The chain has TRBV11-3 and TRBJ1-6, with 7 bases identical to TRBD1. Germline CDR1 and CDR2: SGHNT and YENEEA. Trimming cost V 4 bases and J 7 bases; bases outside gene matches: 7. CDR3 length: 15 residues. CDR3 loop: CASSSRQGSNSPLHF. CDR3 in DNA: TGTGCCAGCAGCTCCCGACAGGGCTCCAATTCACCCCTCCACTTT.

The chain has TRBV11-2 and TRBJ2-7; possible D gene TRBD1, 5 bases. Per the germline V gene, CDR1 is SGHAT and CDR2 is FQNNGV. The V end was cut by 5 bases, the J end by 6 bases, with 11 bases between. CDR3 size: 12 residues. The CDR3 protein is CASSRRVTEQYF. DNA of the CDR3: TGTGCCAGCAGCCGCAGGGTTACCGAGCAGTACTTC. The whole variable domain, remainder taken from reference TRBV11-2 and TRBJ2-7, is EAGVAQSPRYKIIEKRQSVAFWCNPISGHATLYWYQQILGQGPKLLIQFQNNGVVDDSQLPKDRFSAERLKGVDSTLKIQPAKLEDSAVYLCASSRRVTEQYFGPGTRLTVT.

The V and J genes are TRBV29-1 and TRBJ1-2, with D tentatively TRBD1 (6 bases). The ends were cut back, 2 bases at V and 4 bases at J, with 14 bases in the middle. The length of the CDR3 is 14 residues. CDR1 is SQVTM, CDR2 ANQGSEA, per germline. The CDR3 protein is CSVERGGYGYGYTF. CDR3 DNA sequence: TGCAGCGTTGAAAGGGGGGGCTACGGCTATGGCTACACCTTC.

This sequence joins TRBV7-6 and TRBJ1-1, with D unresolved. Germline CDR1 reads SGHVS; CDR2 reads FNYEAQ. The CDR3 has 13 amino acids. V shed 6 bases and J shed 0 bases, with 8 bases lying between them. The CDR3 loop reads CASRLQVNTEAFF. CDR3 DNA sequence: TGTGCCAGCAGACTCCAGGTGAACACTGAAGCTTTCTTT.

This sequence joins TRBV18 and TRBJ2-1; 7 bases match TRBD1. V dropped 3 bases and J dropped 8; count of bases not matched to a gene: 4. Germline V lookup: CDR1 KGHSH, CDR2 LQKENI. This CDR3 region has 13 residues. The CDR3: CASSPAGGYEQFF. CDR3 nucleotide sequence: TGTGCCAGCTCACCGGCAGGGGGATATGAGCAGTTCTTC.

The rearrangement joins TRBV18 to TRBJ1-3; tentatively, D is TRBD1 (6 bases). The CDR3 is 15 amino acids. Germline loops: CDR1 KGHSH, CDR2 LQKENI. V was trimmed by 6 bases and J by 7 bases, leaving 19 bases between them. This CDR3 reads CASSGRDISSNTIYF. CDR3 nucleotide sequence: TGTGCCAGCTCGGGCCGGGACATTAGTTCGAACACCATATATTTT.

The chain employs TRBV7-4 and TRBJ2-2; the match to TRBD2 covers 7 bases. This CDR3 is 16 amino acids long. Losses at the gene ends were 5 bases for V and 6 bases for J; bases not matched to a gene: 12. Germline V gene data show CDR1 as SGHVT and CDR2 as SQSDAQ. Here the CDR3 reads CASSLWGGCSPGELFF. As DNA, the CDR3 is TGTGCCAGCAGCCTATGGGGGGGGTGTAGCCCCGGGGAGCTGTTTTTT. Looking up the rest from reference TRBV7-4 and TRBJ2-2 gives the full variable domain: GAGVSQSPRYKVAKRGRDVALRCDSISGHVTLYWYRQTLGQGSEVLTYSQSDAQRDKSGRPSGRFSAERPERSVSTLKIQRTEQGDSAVYLCASSLWGGCSPGELFFGEGSRLTVL.

The rearrangement uses TRBV5-1 and TRBJ2-5; 11 bases are a match to TRBD1. V was clipped by 4 bases and J by 3 bases; unmatched bases: 8. The CDR3 consists of 16 residues. The germline V gene has CDR1 SGHRS and CDR2 YFSETQ. The CDR3 loop reads CASSEGTGGGEETQYF. The CDR3 coding sequence is TGCGCCAGCAGCGAGGGGACAGGGGGAGGGGAAGAGACCCAGTACTTC. The full variable domain, with the rest looked up from reference TRBV5-1 and TRBJ2-5, is KAGVTQTPRYLIKTRGQQVTLSCSPISGHRSVSWYQQTPGQGLQFLFEYFSETQRNKGNFPGRFSGRQFSNSRSEMNVSTLELGDSALYLCASSEGTGGGEETQYFGPGTRLLVL.

J is TRBJ1-4 and V is TRBV9; D is possibly TRBD1 (6 bases). CDR1 and CDR2 (germline): SGDLS, YYNGEE. The germline V and J ends were trimmed by 7 bases and 8 bases, with 18 bases remaining between them. The CDR3 runs to 14 residues. This CDR3 reads CASARGGAREKLFF. DNA for the CDR3: TGTGCCAGCGCACGAGGGGGGGCCAGGGAAAAACTGTTTTTT.

This sequence joins TRBV14 and TRBJ2-3, with 7 bases lining up with TRBD2. This CDR3 contains 12 residues. The V gene's germline CDR1 is SGHDN and CDR2 FVKESK. The junction had 2 bases not matched to a gene; V was cut back by 4 bases and J by 7 bases. CDR3 nucleotides: TGTGCCAGCAGCCCAGCGGGATATACGCAGTATTTT. Its translation: CASSPAGYTQYF. The variable domain in full, completed from reference TRBV14 and TRBJ2-3, reads EAGVTQFPSHSVIEKGQTVTLRCDPISGHDNLYWYRRVMGKEIKFLLHFVKESKQDESGMPNNRFLAERTGGTYSTLKVQPAELEDSGVYFCASSPAGYTQYFGPGTRLTVL.

This clone occurred a few times. V is TRBV7-6 and J is TRBJ2-1; the D is unclear. The CDR3 extends over 15 amino acids. V gave up 5 bases and J gave up 0 bases, with 11 bases separating them. Per the germline V gene, CDR1 is SGHVS and CDR2 is FNYEAQ. For the CDR3, the DNA is TGTGCCAGCAGCAAACAGCAAAGCTCCTACAATGAGCAGTTCTTC. The encoded protein is CASSKQQSSYNEQFF.